These 25 T cell receptor beta chains share one sample of origin, sequenced in a study of T cells in Graves' hyperthyroidism and ophthalmopathy. Amplification of TCR beta CDR3 regions was performed using RNA transcripts as template. In the first-round RT-PCR of the TCR CDR3, the HTBI primer set was used. TCRdb independently ran MiXCR on the multiplex PCR reads; one entry per CDR3 protein. Of 500,000 to 750,000 distinct CDR3 sequences in the sample, roughly 50% were seen once. What was sequenced was peripheral blood or thyroid tissue (not recorded which). Receptors were obtained from a woman aged 18-29 years with Graves' hyperthyroidism.

This clonotype occurred many times. CDR3 nucleotide sequence: TGCAGCGTTGAACAGGGCGACAATCAGCCCCAGCATTTT. Translated, it gives CSVEQGDNQPQHF. The rearrangement links TRBV29-1 to TRBJ1-5, with D tentatively TRBD1 (5 bases). From germline, CDR1 is SQVTM and CDR2 ANQGSEA. Trimming left V 2 bases short and J 3 bases short, with 8 bases between. The length of the CDR3 is 13 residues. Combining the CDR3 with reference TRBV29-1 and TRBJ1-5 gives the whole variable domain SAVISQKPSRDICQRGTSLTIQCQVDSQVTMMFWYRQQPGQSLTLIATANQGSEATYESGFVIDKFPISRPNLTFSTLTVSNMSPEDSSIYLCSVEQGDNQPQHFGDGTRLSIL.

The J gene is TRBJ1-2, the V gene TRBV29-1; D is ambiguous. The CDR3 consists of 14 residues. The germline CDR1 and CDR2 sequences are SQVTM and ANQGSEA. V shed 3 bases and J shed 2 bases, with 13 bases lying between them. The CDR3 DNA sequence: TGCAGCGTTGATTTTGACCCGGCGAACTATGGCTACACCTTC. This sequence encodes CSVDFDPANYGYTF.

Ten or more counts support this clonotype. The chain links TRBV6-6 to TRBJ2-7; D is possibly TRBD1 or TRBD2 (6 bases each). Per the germline V gene, CDR1 is MNHNY and CDR2 is SVGAGI (reference sequence). This CDR3 is 15 amino acids long. Trimming shortened V by 4 bases and J by 3 bases, and 16 bases separated the two germline ends. The CDR3 here is CASSWDSRGGYEQYF. The CDR3 nucleotides are TGTGCCAGCAGTTGGGACTCGCGAGGGGGCTACGAGCAGTACTTC.

To note about this clonotype: A much larger clone lies a single base off, so this may be a read error. This chain links TRBV7-3 with TRBJ1-1, with TRBD1 as a possible D gene (5 bases). The CDR3 consists of 15 residues. V shed 5 bases and J shed 0 bases, with 13 bases lying between them. Germline CDR1 reads SGHTA; CDR2 reads FQGTGA. DNA for the CDR3: TGTGCCAGCAGCCGACCCAGGGAACTGAACACTGAAGCTTTCTTT. The encoded protein is CASSRPRELNTEAFF.

In the case of this clonotype: This may be a read error, as it is one base from a much larger clone. V gene TRBV11-1 combines with J gene TRBJ1-1; 7 bases match TRBD1. This CDR3 contains 16 residues. The V gene's germline CDR1 is SGHAT and CDR2 FQDESV (reference sequence). With V trimmed by 5 bases and J by 1 base, 10 bases remained unmatched. CDR3 protein: CASSPGGTEKNTEAFF. The CDR3 coding sequence is TGTGCCAGCAGCCCAGGGGGGACAGAAAAGAACACTGAAGCTTTCTTT.

Of note for this clonotype: A read error may produce the germline difference seen at one junction end. CDR3 sequence: CSAGDRDTEQYF. The CDR3 DNA is TGCAGTGCTGGAGACAGGGACACCGAGCAGTACTTC. The chain is built from TRBV20-1 and TRBJ2-7; the match to TRBD1 covers 7 bases. The CDR3 is made up of 12 amino acids. CDR1 DFQATT and CDR2 SNEGSKA come from the germline V gene (reference sequence).

With respect to this clonotype: This may stem from a read error, because a much larger clone lies one nucleotide away. The rearrangement joins TRBV4-1 to TRBJ2-7, with TRBD1 matching 11 bases. Germline V CDR1 and CDR2: MGHRA, YSYEKL. The CDR3 consists of 16 residues. In DNA form, the CDR3 reads TGCGCCAGCAGCCAGGAGCCGAGGACAGGGGGCTACGAGCAGTGCTTC. Amino acid sequence: CASSQEPRTGGYEQCF.

This clonotype was seen at least ten times. The V gene is TRBV7-2, the J gene TRBJ1-5; 9 nucleotides agree with TRBD1. This CDR3 contains 15 residues. The J segment lost 5 bases and the V segment lost 5 bases, leaving 7 bases of the junction unmatched. Germline CDR1 and CDR2: SGHTA and FQGNSA. The CDR3 DNA sequence: TGTGCCAGCAGCCCGGGACAGGGTAACCATCAGCCCCAGCATTTT. It codes for CASSPGQGNHQPQHF.

This clonotype was observed many times. This rearrangement joins TRBV20-1 to TRBJ2-7; 7 bases are shared with TRBD2. Looked up from germline, CDR1 is DFQATT and CDR2 is SNEGSKA (reference sequence). V shed 5 bases and J 5 bases; nucleotides not matched to a gene: 15. The CDR3 has 15 residues. The CDR3 loop is CSAPPGREGLDEQYF. The CDR3 DNA follows: TGCAGTGCTCCACCGGGGAGGGAGGGCTTGGACGAGCAGTACTTC.

The chain uses TRBV5-1 and TRBJ2-5; possibly TRBD2 for D (6 bases). CDR1 and CDR2 from the germline V gene are SGHRS and YFSETQ. The CDR3 sequence is 13 residues long. V lost 4 bases to trimming and J lost 7 bases, with 14 bases between them. The DNA of the CDR3 is TGCGCCAGCAGCAGGACCGGGGGAGGGACCCAGTACTTC. This codes for CASSRTGGGTQYF.

At least ten counts were recorded for this clonotype. V gene TRBV12-3 or TRBV12-4 combines with J gene TRBJ2-5, with 7 bases aligning to TRBD2. The CDR3 spans 16 residues. V shed 0 bases and J 2 bases; nucleotides not matched to a gene: 6. The CDR3 DNA reads TGTGCCAGCAGTTTAGCTGGGGGGGGACCACAAGAGACCCAGTACTTC. This gives the protein CASSLAGGGPQETQYF.

There are a few counts of this clonotype. This rearrangement joins TRBV2 to TRBJ1-5; 7 nucleotides agree with TRBD1. Germline-derived CDR1 and CDR2 are SNHLY and FYNNEI. Losses at the gene ends were 1 base for V and 0 bases for J; bases not matched to a gene: 12. The length of the CDR3 is 19 residues. CDR3 residues: CASSEEYRGSRFSNQPQHF. CDR3 DNA: TGTGCCAGCAGTGAAGAATACAGGGGCAGTAGGTTTAGCAATCAGCCCCAGCATTTT.

This chain links TRBV2 with TRBJ1-2; TRBD1 is a possible D gene (5 bases). The germline CDR1 and CDR2 sequences are SNHLY and FYNNEI. The CDR3 is 13 amino acids. Trimming removed 8 bases from V and 8 bases from J, with 18 bases in between. The CDR3 DNA sequence: TGTGCCAGCCCCCTCGGGGGAGGTTGGGGCTACACCTTC. Its translation: CASPLGGGWGYTF.

A word on this clonotype: A read error may produce the germline difference seen at one junction end. V is TRBV5-1 and J is TRBJ1-6; 8 bases agree with TRBD1. Germline CDR1 is SGHRS and CDR2 is YFSETQ. This CDR3 spans 14 amino acids. CDR3 sequence reads: CASSSGTGNSPLHF. CDR3 in DNA: TGTGCCAGCAGTTCCGGGACAGGCAATTCACCCCTCCACTTT.

The chain is built from TRBV9 and TRBJ2-7; 8 bases are a match to TRBD2. The CDR3 is 14 residues long. Trimming cost V 2 bases and J 3 bases; bases outside gene matches: 4. Germline V gives CDR1 SGDLS, CDR2 YYNGEE. The CDR3 nucleotides read TGTGCCAGCAGCGTTGTCAGCGGGAGCTACGAGCAGTACTTC. Translation: CASSVVSGSYEQYF.

This clonotype has ten or more counts. The J gene is TRBJ2-6, the V gene TRBV12-3 or TRBV12-4; D may be TRBD1 (6 bases). The CDR3 spans 14 residues. V lost 6 bases and J lost 2, with 8 bases in between. CDR3 nucleotides: TGTGCCAGCAGCCGGACAGCTGGGGCCAACGTCCTGACTTTC. Its protein product is CASSRTAGANVLTF.

This clonotype occurred many times. The chain combines TRBV2 with TRBJ1-5, with D hard to call. This CDR3 has 14 amino acids. Germline loops: CDR1 SNHLY, CDR2 FYNNEI. V was pared by 6 bases and J by 4 bases, with 13 bases between. The CDR3 sequence is CASRQDRSNQPQHF. The CDR3 nucleotides read TGTGCCAGCAGGCAGGACCGCTCTAATCAGCCCCAGCATTTT.

CDR3 DNA sequence: TGTGCCAGCAGTTATAGGCCGGGCAATCAGCCCCAGCATTTT. It specifies CASSYRPGNQPQHF. This sequence joins TRBV6-2 or TRBV6-3 and TRBJ1-5; no definite D call. Trimming removed 3 bases at V and 2 bases at J, with 8 bases between. The CDR3 sequence is 14 residues long. Looked up from germline, CDR1 is MNHEY and CDR2 is SVGEGT.

This clonotype was seen repeatedly, ten times or more. This chain joins TRBV4-2 and TRBJ1-6; TRBD1 matches 7 bases. The CDR3 runs 16 residues. Unmatched junction bases numbered 2, after V lost 1 base and J lost 2 bases. The germline gives CDR1 LGHNA, CDR2 YNFKEQ. The CDR3 coding sequence is TGTGCCAGCAGCCAAGTTGACAGGGCCTATAATTCACCCCTCCACTTT. It codes for CASSQVDRAYNSPLHF.

The CDR3 DNA follows: TGTGCCATCAGTGCGGACGGCGACACTGAAGCTTTCTTT. As protein: CAISADGDTEAFF. The V call is TRBV10-3, the J call TRBJ1-1; D unresolved. V lost 4 bases and J lost 3, with 9 bases in between. This CDR3 spans 13 amino acids. Germline V gene data show CDR1 as ENHRY and CDR2 as SYGVKD.

This clonotype showed up many times. V usage is TRBV2 and J usage is TRBJ1-5; no firm D call. Looked up from germline, CDR1 is SNHLY and CDR2 is FYNNEI. Trimming shortened V by 4 bases and J by 6 bases, and 7 bases separated the two germline ends. This CDR3 is 12 amino acids long. CDR3 nucleotide sequence: TGTGCCAGCAGTGGCGGGAGTCAGCCCCAGCATTTT. Translating gives CASSGGSQPQHF.

This clonotype was recorded many times. This sequence joins TRBV6-5 and TRBJ2-7; 7 bases agree with TRBD2. The CDR3 is made up of 15 amino acids. Germline V gene lookup returns CDR1 MNHEY and CDR2 SVGAGI. V dropped 3 bases and J dropped 0; count of bases not matched to a gene: 5. The CDR3 spells CASSYMGGSSYEQYF. CDR3 bases: TGTGCCAGCAGTTATATGGGCGGGAGCTCCTACGAGCAGTACTTC.

This clonotype was observed many times. This chain uses TRBV11-2 with TRBJ1-6; D is possibly TRBD1 (5 bases). The germline V and J ends were trimmed by 1 base and 0 bases, with 10 bases remaining between them. The CDR3 totals 17 residues. The germline V gene encodes CDR1 SGHAT and CDR2 FQNNGV. The CDR3 sequence: CASSLGGGVSYNSPLHF. CDR3 nucleotide sequence: TGTGCCAGCAGCTTAGGGGGCGGCGTCTCCTATAATTCACCCCTCCACTTT.

This clonotype was recorded many times. This rearrangement joins TRBV13 to TRBJ2-6, with 7 nucleotides matching TRBD1. The germline V gene encodes CDR1 PRHDT and CDR2 FYEKMQ (reference sequence). V lost 5 bases to trimming and J lost 0 bases; unmatched junction nucleotides: 7. The CDR3 sequence is 17 residues long. In nucleotides, the CDR3 is TGTGCCAGCAGCGCAGGGACAGAAAGCTCTGGGGCCAACGTCCTGACTTTC. Translating it yields CASSAGTESSGANVLTF.

The V gene is TRBV7-6, the J gene TRBJ1-4, with no clear D. CDR1 SGHVS and CDR2 FNYEAQ come from the germline V gene. The CDR3 is 16 amino acids. Between the trimmed V and J ends, which lost 3 bases and 5 bases, there was a span of 16 bases. CDR3 sequence (DNA): TGTGCCAGCAGCTTGTTTCAGGTGGCCTACAATGAAAAACTGTTTTTT. The encoded protein is CASSLFQVAYNEKLFF. The entire variable domain, with the rest obtained from reference TRBV7-6 and TRBJ1-4, is as follows: GAGVSQSPRYKVTKRGQDVALRCDPISGHVSLYWYRQALGQGPEFLTYFNYEAQQDKSGLPNDRFSAERPEGSISTLTIQRTEQRDSAMYRCASSLFQVAYNEKLFFGSGTQLSVL.